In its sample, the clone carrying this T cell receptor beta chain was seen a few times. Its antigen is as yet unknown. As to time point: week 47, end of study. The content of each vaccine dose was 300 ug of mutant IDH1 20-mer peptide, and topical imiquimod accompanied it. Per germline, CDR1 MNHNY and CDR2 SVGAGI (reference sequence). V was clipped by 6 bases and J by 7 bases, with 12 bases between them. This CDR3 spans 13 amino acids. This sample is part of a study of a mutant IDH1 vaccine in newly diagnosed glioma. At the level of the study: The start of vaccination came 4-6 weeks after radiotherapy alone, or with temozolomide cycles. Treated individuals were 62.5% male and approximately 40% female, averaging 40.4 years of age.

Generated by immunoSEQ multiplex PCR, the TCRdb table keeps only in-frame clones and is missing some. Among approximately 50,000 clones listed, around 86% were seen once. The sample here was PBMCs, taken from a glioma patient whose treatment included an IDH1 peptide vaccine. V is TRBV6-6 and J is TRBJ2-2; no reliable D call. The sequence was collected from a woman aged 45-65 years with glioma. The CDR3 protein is CASRTGPYGELFF. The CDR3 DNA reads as TGTGCCAGCAGAACTGGCCCGTACGGGGAGCTGTTTTTT.